This T cell receptor (beta chain) was documented in a study of control samples from healthy donors and cancer patients. Clones were sequenced by immunoSEQ multiplex PCR, and TCRdb holds only the in-frame ones, with some missing. The data show about 79,000 clones, 80% to 95% seen once. The V gene's germline CDR1 is LGHDT and CDR2 YNNKEL (reference sequence). Trimming removed 3 bases from V and 7 bases from J, with 10 bases in between. CDR3 size: 13 residues. This chain uses TRBV3-1 (or the pseudogene TRBV3-2) with TRBJ1-5; D ambiguous. The specimen sequenced was PBMCs. This receptor was taken from a woman between 40 and 55 years old with lung cancer. The CDR3 nucleotides read TGTGCCAGCAGCCAGACATCTAGGCAGCCCCAGCATTTT. Its translation: CASSQTSRQPQHF.